These 22 T cell receptor beta chains came from one sample sequenced in a study of siplizumab effects on memory and regulatory T cells. Sequencing was performed with immunoSEQ multiplex PCR; in TCRdb, only in-frame clones are kept and a portion is missing. The sample includes about 63,000 clones, less than 90% seen only once; the top ten take roughly 3.8%. Sequencing was performed on memory CD4+ T cells sorted from blood. These receptors all stem from a human donor in good health.

The rearrangement joins TRBV7-2 to TRBJ2-5; a possible D gene is TRBD2 (6 bases). With the DNA end fitting TRBJ2-7 better, the J assignment may be wrong. CDR1 is SGHTA, CDR2 FQGNSA, per germline. This CDR3 is built from 16 residues. CDR3 DNA sequence: TGTGCCAGCAGCCTGGTAGGGGCGGGGCGCTCCTACGAGCAGTACTTC. Amino acid sequence: CASSLVGAGRSYEQYF.

Written as DNA, the CDR3 is TGTGCCAGCAGCTTAGACGACAGTCGAAATTCACCCCTCCACTTT. This translates into CASSLDDSRNSPLHF. V gene TRBV7-7 combines with J gene TRBJ1-6, with TRBD1 as a possible D gene (5 bases). This CDR3 has 15 amino acids. The V gene's germline CDR1 is SSHAT and CDR2 FNYEAQ (reference sequence). Trimming stripped 1 base from V and 7 bases from J, with 11 bases between.

This clone was seen a single time. The CDR3 here is CASSPHLDPRRGELFF. CDR3 nucleotide sequence: TGTGCCAGCAGCCCTCACCTGGACCCCCGGAGGGGGGAGCTGTTTTTT. The genes are TRBV9 and TRBJ2-2; perhaps TRBD2 as D (5 bases). Germline V gives CDR1 SGDLS, CDR2 YYNGEE. The CDR3 extends over 16 amino acids. Trimming took 4 bases from V and 8 from J, leaving 21 bases between them.

Only a few counts were recorded for this clone. J is TRBJ2-1 and V is TRBV6-5; 9 nucleotides match TRBD2. The germline CDR1 and CDR2 sequences are MNHEY and SVGAGI. This CDR3 region has 16 residues. The ends lost 5 bases at V and 5 bases at J; junction bases unmatched: 10. CDR3 bases: TGTGCCAGCAGTAACTATTTAGCGGGGGCCGACAATGAGCAGTTCTTC. Its protein product is CASSNYLAGADNEQFF.

This clone was detected only once. The CDR3 sequence: CASSSLAGGRGAQYF. The CDR3 DNA is TGTGCCAGCAGTTCTCTCGCGGGAGGGCGAGGGGCCCAGTACTTC. The rearrangement links TRBV28 to TRBJ2-5; TRBD2 aligns across 9 bases. The CDR3 is 15 amino acids. Germline-derived CDR1 and CDR2 are MDHEN and SYDVKM. V was clipped by 4 bases and J by 9 bases; unmatched bases: 12.

This sequence joins TRBV27 and TRBJ2-3, with unresolved D. The CDR3 spans 14 residues. CDR1 and CDR2 (germline): MNHEY, SMNVEV (reference sequence). Trimming stripped 1 base from V and 0 bases from J, with 5 bases between. CDR3 nucleotides: TGTGCCAGCAGTTTATTTGCTAGCACAGATACGCAGTATTTT. This encodes CASSLFASTDTQYF.

This chain links TRBV5-1 with TRBJ2-1; the D is unclear. V lost 5 bases and J 5 bases, leaving 29 bases between the germline ends. In germline, CDR1 is SGHRS, CDR2 YFSETQ. This CDR3 spans 19 amino acids. The CDR3 DNA reads TGCGCCAGCAGTACGGGCTACCGCAACAAACCTCACATCAACAATGAGCAGTTCTTC. Translating it yields CASSTGYRNKPHINNEQFF.

The rearrangement uses TRBV9 and TRBJ2-3, with TRBD2 matching 8 bases. V lost 0 bases, J lost 4 bases, and 7 bases stayed unmatched. The CDR3 loop spans 16 amino acids. Germline loops: CDR1 SGDLS, CDR2 YYNGEE. Here the CDR3 reads CASSVAAGGSPDTQYF. CDR3 in DNA: TGTGCCAGCAGCGTAGCGGCGGGGGGTTCCCCAGATACGCAGTATTTT.

The chain combines TRBV14 with TRBJ2-7, with a possible D match to TRBD1 (5 bases). This CDR3 region has 13 residues. Germline lookup yields CDR1 SGHDN and CDR2 FVKESK. Trimming took off 3 bases at V and 9 bases at J, with 15 bases between the two ends. The DNA for the CDR3 is TGTGCCAGCAGCCAGAAAATTGGACAAATGCAGTACTTC. Translating gives CASSQKIGQMQYF.

The chain carries TRBV14 and TRBJ1-1; 7 nucleotides align to TRBD1. J gave up 5 bases and V 4 bases, and 7 bases lay outside the gene matches. This CDR3 region has 14 residues. CDR1 is SGHDN, CDR2 FVKESK, per germline. DNA of the CDR3: TGTGCCAGCAGCCGAAGGACAGGTGGAACTGAAGCTTTCTTT. Translation: CASSRRTGGTEAFF.

CDR3 bases: TGCGCCAGCAGTGAAACCGGGGACTATGGCTACACCTTC. This translates into CASSETGDYGYTF. This sequence joins TRBV10-2 and TRBJ1-2; D gene unclear. V was pared by 3 bases and J by 3 bases, with 8 bases between. The CDR3 runs 13 residues. Germline CDR1 reads WSHSY; CDR2 reads SAAADI.

This chain uses TRBV19 with TRBJ1-4; TRBD1 agrees at 8 bases. The CDR3 runs 15 residues. Germline CDR1 is LNHDA and CDR2 is SQIVND (reference sequence). Germline trimming cut 2 bases from V and 6 bases from J; bases unmatched to any gene: 5. CDR3 loop: CASSIWGTGDEKLFF. The CDR3, as DNA: TGTGCCAGTAGTATATGGGGGACAGGCGATGAAAAACTGTTTTTT.

This clone was seen more than once but under ten times. The chain employs TRBV5-1 and TRBJ2-7; 8 bases fit TRBD1. The V gene's germline CDR1 is SGHRS and CDR2 YFSETQ. V was clipped by 4 bases and J by 1 base; unmatched bases: 7. CDR3 size: 15 residues. CDR3 in DNA: TGCGCCAGCAGCCAGCAGTGGACAGGGTCCTACGAGCAGTACTTC. Its translation: CASSQQWTGSYEQYF.

This chain uses TRBV6-5 with TRBJ1-1; D is uncertain. Deletions cut 7 bases from V and 0 bases from J, with 0 bases between. CDR1 is MNHEY and CDR2 is SVGAGI in the germline V gene. The CDR3 totals 10 residues. The CDR3 DNA sequence: TGTGCCAGCATGAACACTGAAGCTTTCTTT. This sequence encodes CASMNTEAFF.

The V and J genes are TRBV4-1 and TRBJ2-5; D is ambiguous. Germline V gene lookup returns CDR1 MGHRA and CDR2 YSYEKL. V lost 6 bases, J lost 2 bases, and 19 bases lay in between. This CDR3 region has 16 residues. DNA for the CDR3: TGCGCCAGCAGTAAGCAGGAGCCGAGGTATCAAGAGACCCAGTACTTC. Its protein is CASSKQEPRYQETQYF.

This clone was detected a few times. This rearrangement joins TRBV6-5 to TRBJ1-5, with TRBD1 identical over 7 bases. This CDR3 is 14 amino acids long. Per germline, CDR1 MNHEY and CDR2 SVGAGI. V shed 5 bases and J 7 bases; nucleotides not matched to a gene: 8. In DNA form, the CDR3 reads TGTGCCAGCAGTCCCAGGGGGAGAGAGCAGCCCCAGCATTTT. Its protein is CASSPRGREQPQHF.

This clone has just one count. J is TRBJ1-5 and V is TRBV19; 8 nucleotides agree with TRBD1. Germline assignment: CDR1 LNHDA and CDR2 SQIVND (reference sequence). The length of the CDR3 is 15 residues. V lost 6 bases to trimming and J lost 0 bases; unmatched junction nucleotides: 4. CDR3 DNA sequence: TGTGCCAGTAGGTCGACAGGGGCTAGCAATCAGCCCCAGCATTTT. It translates to CASRSTGASNQPQHF.

The chain employs TRBV27 and TRBJ2-7; D may be TRBD2 (6 bases). The CDR3 is made up of 14 amino acids. Germline loops: CDR1 MNHEY, CDR2 SMNVEV (reference sequence). V shed 5 bases and J shed 5 bases, with 16 bases lying between them. CDR3 coding DNA: TGTGCCAGCAGTGGGACTTTTAGCGCGGACGAGCAGTACTTC. Translated: CASSGTFSADEQYF.

The rearrangement uses TRBV2 and TRBJ1-2, with 11 bases matching TRBD1. The junction had 2 bases not matched to a gene; V was cut back by 6 bases and J by 2 bases. Germline CDR1 and CDR2: SNHLY and FYNNEI. The CDR3 runs to 14 residues. DNA for the CDR3: TGTGCCAGCAGGGGGACAGGGGGGAACTATGGCTACACCTTC. It specifies CASRGTGGNYGYTF.

On this clone: The junction shows a germline mismatch at one end, possibly a read error. The gene calls are TRBV5-1 and TRBJ2-1; D is unclear. The CDR3 spans 15 residues. Germline-derived CDR1 and CDR2 are SGHRS and YFSETQ. Here the CDR3 reads CASRLGSSSYNEQFF. As DNA, the CDR3 is TGCGCCAGCAGGTTGGGTTCTAGCTCCTACAATGAGCAGTTCTTC.

V usage is TRBV15 and J usage is TRBJ2-7; D might be TRBD1 or TRBD2, each matching 5 bases. Germline loops: CDR1 LNHNV, CDR2 YYDKDF (reference sequence). The germline V and J ends were trimmed by 4 bases and 7 bases, with 17 bases remaining between them. The CDR3 runs 14 residues. The CDR3 reads CATSTWTGSGEQYF. The DNA for the CDR3 is TGTGCCACCAGCACTTGGACGGGGTCAGGGGAGCAGTACTTC.

This clone has just a few counts. The V call is TRBV7-3, the J call TRBJ2-3, with 7 positions matching TRBD2. Germline CDR1 and CDR2: SGHTA and FQGTGA. This CDR3 comprises 16 residues. J gave up 4 bases and V 6 bases, and 13 bases lay outside the gene matches. The CDR3 spells CASSPRGGSLSDTQYF. Here the CDR3 DNA reads TGTGCCAGCAGTCCACGGGGCGGGAGCCTATCAGATACGCAGTATTTT. The full variable domain, completed using reference TRBV7-3 and TRBJ2-3, is GAGVSQTPSNKVTEKGKYVELRCDPISGHTALYWYRQSLGQGPEFLIYFQGTGAADDSGLPNDRFFAVRPEGSVSTLKIQRTERGDSAVYLCASSPRGGSLSDTQYFGPGTRLTVL.